Below, 4 T cell receptor beta chains from the same sample are listed, as sequenced in a study of T-cell reconstitution after alpha-beta-depleted transplantation in children. Unique molecular identifiers were built into the TCRbeta library. TCRdb reanalysed the PCR reads using MiXCR and keeps one entry per CDR3 protein. This sample has around 78,000 distinct CDR3 sequences; about 7% occur once, and the top ten carry 2% to 3%. This sample comprised PBMCs from the stem cell graft donor, obtained from the stem cell graft. These receptors all stem from a human donor who donated a stem cell graft to a child with acute lymphoblastic leukemia.

This clonotype has ten or more counts. CDR3 loop: CASNTGTDTGETQYF. The CDR3 DNA reads TGTGCCAGTAATACCGGGACAGATACAGGGGAGACCCAGTACTTC. The rearrangement links TRBV19 to TRBJ2-5; 7 nucleotides match TRBD1. Germline CDR1 is LNHDA and CDR2 is SQIVND (reference sequence). V gave up 7 bases and J gave up 5 bases; unmatched junction bases: 13. The CDR3 runs 15 residues. The complete variable domain, with remaining parts taken from reference TRBV19 and TRBJ2-5, reads DGGITQSPKYLFRKEGQNVTLSCEQNLNHDAMYWYRQDPGQGLRLIYYSQIVNDFQKGDIAEGYSVSREKKESFPLTVTSAQKNPTAFYLCASNTGTDTGETQYFGPGTRLLVL.

The rearrangement uses TRBV7-9 and TRBJ1-2, with D possibly TRBD1 on 5 matching bases. Trimming removed 1 base at V and 1 base at J, with 16 bases between. Germline V lookup: CDR1 SEHNR, CDR2 FQNEAQ (reference sequence). The CDR3 length is 17 residues. CDR3 bases: TGTGCCAGCAGCTTAGACCTCGGGGCAGTAGGTAACTATGGCTACACCTTC. Translation gives CASSLDLGAVGNYGYTF.

This clonotype was seen a few times. This chain links TRBV28 with TRBJ1-5; the match to TRBD1 covers 10 bases. The length of the CDR3 is 13 residues. Germline V lookup: CDR1 MDHEN, CDR2 SYDVKM. V lost 8 bases to trimming and J lost 7 bases; unmatched junction nucleotides: 5. The CDR3 DNA sequence: TGTGCCAGCCGAGGACAGGGGGTCCAGCCCCAGCATTTT. It specifies CASRGQGVQPQHF.

The V call is TRBV10-2, the J call TRBJ1-1; D perhaps matches TRBD1 (5 bases). The germline V gene has CDR1 WSHSY and CDR2 SAAADI. V lost 8 bases and J lost 1, with 11 bases in between. This CDR3 region has 13 residues. This chain's CDR3 is CASRTGPNTEAFF. The CDR3 DNA follows: TGCGCCAGCCGCACGGGACCGAACACTGAAGCTTTCTTT.